Listed below are T cell receptor beta chains from one sample, sequenced in a study of T cells in Graves' hyperthyroidism and ophthalmopathy. TCRdb processed the multiplex PCR reads anew with MiXCR; each CDR3 protein has one entry. This sample has over 500,000 distinct CDR3 sequences, with roughly a sixth found just once. Sequenced input: blood. These receptors came from a woman under 30 with Graves' ophthalmopathy. CDR3s include the opening cysteine and the closing phenylalanine or tryptophan. A D gene is named only where the DNA matches it firmly. Size is omitted from some rows. Given values are once, few, many or a class for expanded clones.

many,TRBV7-2,TRBJ1-1,NA,CASSLAREVVRNTEAFF,TGTGCCAGCAGCTTAGCCAGGGAAGTAGTGAGGAACACTGAAGCTTTCTTT
NA,TRBV4-1,TRBJ2-7,TRBD1,CASSPLKWGQGYEQYF,TGCGCCAGCAGCCCTCTAAAGTGGGGACAGGGATACGAGCAGTACTTC
few,TRBV6-1,TRBJ1-5,NA,CASSRLGVEPQHF,TGTGCCAGCAGTCGCCTTGGGGTAGAGCCCCAGCATTTT
many,TRBV7-8,TRBJ1-5,NA,CASSFFDRSNQPQHF,TGTGCCAGCAGCTTTTTCGACCGTAGCAATCAGCCCCAGCATTTT
few,TRBV6-1,TRBJ1-1,NA,CASRGHLNTEAFF,TGTGCCAGCAGAGGACACCTGAACACTGAAGCTTTCTTT
many,TRBV20-1,TRBJ1-2,NA,CSARKVLGDYGYTF,TGCAGTGCTAGAAAGGTCCTCGGCGACTATGGCTACACCTTC
many,TRBV28,TRBJ1-4,NA,CASNGGTNEKLFF,TGTGCCAGCAACGGGGGTACTAATGAAAAACTGTTTTTT
many,TRBV18,TRBJ1-1,NA,CASSPTLTSEAFF,TGTGCCAGCTCCCCTACCTTGACATCTGAAGCTTTCTTT
few,TRBV5-1,TRBJ2-3,NA,CASQSGDTQYF,TGCGCCAGCCAATCCGGAGATACGCAGTATTTT
few,TRBV5-1,TRBJ1-2,NA,CASSLGTTSEGYTF,TGCGCCAGCAGCTTGGGGACGACATCAGAGGGCTACACCTTC
NA,TRBV11-2,TRBJ2-5,NA,CASSQAETVRYQETQYF,TGTGCCAGCAGCCAAGCTGAGACGGTTAGGTACCAAGAGACCCAGTACTTC
NA,TRBV6-2/TRBV6-3,TRBJ1-2,NA,CASSPGGGRGYTF,TGTGCCAGCAGCCCGGGGGGGGGGCGAGGCTACACCTTC
many,TRBV30,TRBJ1-1,NA,CAWSVRGNTEAFF,TGTGCCTGGAGTGTACGGGGGAACACTGAAGCTTTCTTT
many,TRBV7-6,TRBJ2-1,TRBD1,CASSSYRRDRAGEQFF,TGTGCCAGCAGCTCCTATAGGAGGGACAGGGCAGGCGAGCAGTTCTTC
few,TRBV6-6,TRBJ1-2,TRBD1,CASSYLHRGPGFYGYTF,TGTGCCAGCAGTTACCTCCACAGGGGGCCCGGATTCTATGGCTACACCTTC
many,TRBV28,TRBJ2-7,TRBD2,CASSLTSGRVSSYEQYF,TGTGCCAGCAGTTTAACTAGCGGGAGGGTCTCCTCCTACGAGCAGTACTTC
many,TRBV7-2,TRBJ2-7,NA,CASSPGRSYEQYF,TGTGCCAGCAGCCCGGGACGGAGCTACGAGCAGTACTTC
few,TRBV7-9,TRBJ2-3,NA,CASSLRGPTSTDTQYF,TGTGCCAGCAGCCTTCGGGGACCGACTAGCACAGATACGCAGTATTTT
many,TRBV20-1,TRBJ1-2,TRBD1,CSASHRQGANYGYTF,TGCAGTGCTAGTCACCGACAGGGGGCCAACTATGGCTACACCTTC
many,TRBV16,TRBJ2-5,TRBD1,CASSHGDSQETQYF,TGTGCCAGCAGCCACGGGGACAGCCAAGAGACCCAGTACTTC
many,TRBV20-1,TRBJ2-1,TRBD2,CSARRGEKTYNEQFF,TGCAGTGCTAGACGGGGGGAGAAAACCTACAATGAGCAGTTCTTC
NA,TRBV5-1,TRBJ1-2,NA,CASTLQTGAYGYTF,TGCGCCAGCACACTCCAGACAGGAGCCTATGGCTACACCTTC
many,TRBV2,TRBJ1-2,TRBD1,CASSEGTGGAFGYTF,TGTGCCAGCAGTGAAGGGACAGGGGGCGCGTTTGGCTACACCTTC
many,TRBV7-9,TRBJ2-1,TRBD2,CASSFGGSRNEQFF,TGTGCCAGCAGCTTCGGCGGGAGTAGGAATGAGCAGTTCTTC
many,TRBV28,TRBJ2-1,TRBD2,CASSFWGLAGINYNEQFF,TGTGCCAGCAGTTTTTGGGGACTAGCGGGAATTAATTACAATGAGCAGTTCTTC
many,TRBV2,TRBJ1-2,NA,CASSGPPEGTSKGYTF,TGTGCCAGCAGTGGGCCCCCGGAGGGAACGTCTAAGGGCTACACCTTC
NA,TRBV4-1,TRBJ2-7,NA,CASSPRGQSYEQYF,TGCGCCAGCAGCCCCCGGGGGCAGTCCTACGAGCAGTACTTC
many,TRBV12-3/TRBV12-4,TRBJ1-6,TRBD1,CASRPDRAASPLHF,TGTGCCAGCAGGCCGGACAGGGCTGCTTCACCCCTCCACTTT
NA,TRBV9,TRBJ1-1,NA,CASSVWGAEGNTEAFF,TGTGCCAGCAGCGTATGGGGGGCTGAGGGGAACACTGAAGCTTTCTTT
NA,TRBV7-2,TRBJ2-1,TRBD1,CAGSSFQGASYNEQFF,TGTGCCGGCAGTTCTTTTCAGGGGGCATCCTACAATGAGCAGTTCTTC
few,TRBV11-3,TRBJ2-2,NA,CASSPGPGSGELFF,TGTGCCAGCAGTCCGGGCCCCGGTAGCGGGGAGCTGTTTTTT
NA,TRBV6-4,TRBJ2-1,NA,CASSVGVAQSGTVSSYNEQFF,TGTGCCAGCAGTGTTGGGGTGGCGCAATCCGGCACTGTAAGCTCCTACAATGAGCAGTTCTTC
many,TRBV12-3/TRBV12-4,TRBJ1-1,NA,CASSLSQVDTEAFF,TGTGCCAGCAGTTTAAGTCAGGTTGACACTGAAGCTTTCTTT
NA,TRBV6-1,TRBJ1-5,TRBD1,CASRSTGGGQPQHF,TGTGCCAGCAGGTCGACAGGGGGAGGCCAGCCCCAGCATTTT
few,TRBV13,TRBJ2-1,NA,CASTQGPYNEQFF,TGTGCCAGCACCCAGGGGCCCTACAATGAGCAGTTCTTC
few,TRBV6-4,TRBJ2-1,TRBD2,CASSDSSGGPYNEQFF,TGTGCCAGCAGTGACTCCTCGGGGGGGCCCTACAATGAGCAGTTCTTC
many,TRBV11-2,TRBJ2-7,NA,CASSSDLSYEQYF,TGTGCCAGCAGCTCCGACCTGTCTTACGAGCAGTACTTC
many,TRBV10-3,TRBJ1-2,TRBD1,CAISPRQGEYYTF,TGTGCCATCAGCCCCAGACAGGGGGAGTACTACACCTTC
many,TRBV27,TRBJ1-1,TRBD1,CASSLGGGLYTEAFF,TGTGCCAGCAGTTTAGGAGGGGGCTTGTACACTGAAGCTTTCTTT
many,TRBV6-1,TRBJ2-1,NA,CASSYQVGPYNEQFF,TGTGCCAGCAGTTATCAAGTGGGACCCTACAATGAGCAGTTCTTC
many,TRBV11-3,TRBJ2-7,NA,CASSSVSESYEQYF,TGTGCCAGCAGCTCGGTTTCGGAATCCTACGAGCAGTACTTC
many,TRBV20-1,TRBJ2-3,TRBD2,CSARDSTSSRDTQYF,TGCAGTGCTAGAGATTCGACTAGCAGCAGAGATACGCAGTATTTT
NA,TRBV4-1,TRBJ1-6,NA,CASSHITQGLGNSPLHF,TGCGCCAGCAGCCACATAACACAGGGTTTGGGTAATTCACCCCTCCACTTT
NA,TRBV6-1,TRBJ1-1,NA,CASSQGFHTEAFF,TGTGCCAGCAGCCAGGGTTTCCACACTGAAGCTTTCTTT
NA,TRBV5-1,TRBJ2-6,NA,CASSQLGEPYSGANVLTF,TGCGCCAGCAGCCAGTTGGGGGAGCCCTACTCTGGGGCCAACGTCCTGACTTTC
many,TRBV2,TRBJ2-3,NA,CASSPGLSTDTQYF,TGTGCCAGCAGTCCAGGACTAAGCACAGATACGCAGTATTTT
NA,TRBV7-8,TRBJ2-5,TRBD2,CASSLVPGREKTQYF,TGTGCCAGCAGCTTAGTACCAGGGAGGGAGAAGACCCAGTACTTC
few,TRBV20-1,TRBJ2-1,NA,CSASRRPGDPYNEQFF,TGCAGTGCTAGTCGCCGCCCAGGGGACCCCTACAATGAGCAGTTCTTC
many,TRBV2,TRBJ2-3,TRBD2,CASSEERASGTSTDTQYF,TGTGCCAGCAGTGAAGAAAGGGCTAGCGGGACTAGCACAGATACGCAGTATTTT
many,TRBV27,TRBJ2-2,NA,CASSYPNTGELFF,TGTGCCAGCAGTTACCCGAACACCGGGGAGCTGTTTTTT